The 6 T cell receptor beta chains in this list originate from one sample, sequenced in a study of T-cell reconstitution after alpha-beta-depleted transplantation in children. Preparation of the TCRbeta library involved a method that used unique molecular identifiers. MiXCR, applied by TCRdb to the PCR reads, yields one record per CDR3 protein. Of around 300,000 distinct CDR3 sequences listed, less than 9.5% are singletons. Antigen specificity for these receptors is unknown. Whole-study results and caveats: It was newly produced T cells that mostly accounted for T-cell counts and diversity one year after transplant.

The sequencing used peripheral blood, collected 360 days after TCRalphabeta/CD19-depleted stem cell transplant. Receptor source: a female patient aged 2 to 10 who had a stem cell transplant for Fanconi anemia, so the T cells may come from the graft donor.

There are many counts of this clonotype. V gene TRBV15 combines with J gene TRBJ1-5; tentative D call: TRBD1 (5 bases). V lost 0 bases and J 9 bases, leaving 6 bases between the germline ends. This CDR3 is built from 12 residues. The germline V gene encodes CDR1 LNHNV and CDR2 YYDKDF (reference sequence). CDR3 DNA sequence: TGTGCCACCAGCAGAGATAGGGGGCCCCAGCATTTT. This sequence encodes CATSRDRGPQHF.

There are many counts of this clonotype. The chain combines TRBV7-2 with TRBJ2-2; the match to TRBD1 covers 7 bases. The CDR3 totals 15 residues. CDR1 and CDR2 (germline): SGHTA, FQGNSA. V was pared by 3 bases and J by 4 bases, with 5 bases of the junction left unmatched. For the CDR3, the DNA is TGTGCCAGCAGCTTGACAGGGTTATCCACCGGGGAGCTGTTTTTT. It specifies CASSLTGLSTGELFF.

The chain is built from TRBV11-2 and TRBJ2-2, with D possibly TRBD2 on 6 matching bases. CDR3 length equals 13 residues. CDR1 is SGHAT and CDR2 is FQNNGV in the germline V gene. Trimming left V 10 bases short and J 5 bases short, with 14 bases between. DNA of the CDR3: TGTGCCATCCAAATTCGGGGGACCGGGGAGCTGTTTTTT. Its protein product is CAIQIRGTGELFF.

This clonotype showed up many times. The chain carries TRBV4-1 and TRBJ2-3; TRBD2 matches 11 bases. V dropped 2 bases and J dropped 3; count of bases not matched to a gene: 4. CDR1 is MGHRA and CDR2 is YSYEKL in the germline V gene. There are 16 residues in the CDR3. The CDR3 DNA reads as TGCGCCAGCAGCCAACATAGCGGGAGGGGAACAGATACGCAGTATTTT. The encoded protein is CASSQHSGRGTDTQYF.

The sample holds many counts of this clonotype. The chain joins TRBV25-1 to TRBJ1-5; no clear D gene. This CDR3 is built from 14 residues. Per germline, CDR1 MGHDK and CDR2 SYGVNS. The germline V and J ends were trimmed by 3 bases and 0 bases, with 6 bases remaining between them. CDR3 sequence: CASSEKYSNQPQHF. The DNA for the CDR3 is TGTGCCAGCAGTGAGAAGTATAGCAATCAGCCCCAGCATTTT.

The chain employs TRBV7-8 and TRBJ1-2; D call uncertain. Germline V gene lookup returns CDR1 SGHVS and CDR2 FQNEAQ. The length of the CDR3 is 16 residues. Trimming took off 0 bases at V and 2 bases at J, with 13 bases between the two ends. The DNA for the CDR3 is TGTGCCAGCAGCTTAGCTTACAATCCCTTAAACTATGGCTACACCTTC. It translates to CASSLAYNPLNYGYTF. The full variable domain, rest sourced from reference TRBV7-8 and TRBJ1-2, is GAGVSQSPRYKVAKRGQDVALRCDPISGHVSLFWYQQALGQGPEFLTYFQNEAQLDKSGLPSDRFFAERPEGSVSTLKIQRTQQEDSAVYLCASSLAYNPLNYGYTFGSGTRLTVV.